Presented here are 8 T cell receptor beta chains from one specimen sequenced in a study of naive and memory T cell subsets. Ligated cDNA underwent four rounds of PCR with nested alpha and beta constant region primers and SP2. TCRdb called the 5' RACE reads again in MiXCR, with one record for every CDR3 protein. The sample consists of 50,000 to 65,000 distinct CDR3 sequences, 6.5% to 8.5% of them appearing once. An oligonucleotide containing a UMI was ligated to the 3' end of TCR cDNA. These receptors were taken from a female donor in good health.

This chain joins TRBV11-2 and TRBJ2-1; possible D gene TRBD1, 6 bases. The germline gives CDR1 SGHAT, CDR2 FQNNGV. The V and J ends lost 5 bases and 1 base respectively, with 12 bases between them. This CDR3 region has 15 residues. CDR3 amino acids: CASSTPRGSYNEQFF. In DNA form, the CDR3 reads TGTGCCAGCAGCACGCCCAGGGGTTCCTACAATGAGCAGTTCTTC.

This clonotype was detected ten times or more. This chain connects TRBV5-5 to TRBJ1-5; possible D gene TRBD1, 5 bases. The germline V gene has CDR1 SGHKS and CDR2 YYEKEE (reference sequence). There are 18 residues in the CDR3. The ends were cut back, 0 bases at V and 3 bases at J, with 19 bases in the middle. CDR3 sequence: CASSLATGIGTVNQPQHF. The CDR3 nucleotides are TGTGCCAGCAGCTTGGCCACAGGTATAGGGACGGTCAATCAGCCCCAGCATTTT.

This clonotype was detected a few times. The V call is TRBV9, the J call TRBJ1-2; D remains unclear. The CDR3 runs 17 residues. Germline V CDR1 and CDR2: SGDLS, YYNGEE. Trimming removed 3 bases from V and 2 bases from J, with 20 bases in between. CDR3 sequence (DNA): TGTGCCAGCAGCGAAGTTGGCATTCCCCATTTCAACTATGGCTACACCTTC. It is translated as CASSEVGIPHFNYGYTF. Full variable domain (remainder filled in from reference TRBV9 and TRBJ1-2): DSGVTQTPKHLITATGQRVTLRCSPRSGDLSVYWYQQSLDQGLQFLIQYYNGEERAKGNILERFSAQQFPDLHSELNLSSLELGDSALYFCASSEVGIPHFNYGYTFGSGTRLTVV.

This clonotype turned up a few times. This chain connects TRBV6-1 to TRBJ1-2, with TRBD1 as a possible D gene (5 bases). V was clipped by 1 base and J by 4 bases, with 10 bases between them. The CDR3 has 14 residues. Germline V lookup: CDR1 MNHNS, CDR2 SASEGT. DNA of the CDR3: TGTGCCAGCAGTGAAGGGGGGGAAAGCTATGGCTACACCTTC. Amino acids: CASSEGGESYGYTF.

This rearrangement joins TRBV7-2 to TRBJ2-3; D not resolved. Germline CDR1 reads SGHTA; CDR2 reads FQGNSA. This CDR3 contains 15 residues. The V end was cut by 6 bases, the J end by 5 bases, with 18 bases between. CDR3 in amino acids: CASSDSARFVDTQYF. DNA for the CDR3: TGTGCCAGCAGTGACTCGGCCCGGTTTGTAGATACGCAGTATTTT.

Ten or more counts support this clonotype. The V call is TRBV6-2 or TRBV6-3, the J call TRBJ2-3; D possibly corresponds to TRBD2 (6 bases). Per germline, CDR1 MNHEY and CDR2 SVGEGT. Trimming stripped 8 bases from V and 5 bases from J, with 17 bases between. The CDR3 has 14 amino acids. This CDR3 is CASCERMGGDTQYF. DNA of the CDR3: TGTGCCAGCTGTGAGCGAATGGGGGGAGATACGCAGTATTTT.

With respect to this clonotype: A much larger clone lies one base from this, so it may be a read error. V is TRBV20-1 and J is TRBJ1-1; D is possibly TRBD1 (6 bases). The V end was cut by 6 bases, the J end by 1 base, with 15 bases between. The CDR3 extends over 14 amino acids. Germline V gene data show CDR1 as DFQATT and CDR2 as SNEGSKA (reference sequence). CDR3 in amino acids: CSASMGARNTEAFF. The CDR3 nucleotides are TGCAGTGCCTCGATGGGGGCGAGGAACACTGAAGCTTTCTTT.

Ten or more counts support this clonotype. The gene calls are TRBV6-1 and TRBJ1-5; no reliable D call. The germline gives CDR1 MNHNS, CDR2 SASEGT. Trimming cost V 6 bases and J 6 bases, with 9 bases left between them. This CDR3 has 12 amino acids. The CDR3, as DNA: TGTGCCAGCAGGTTAACAGCTCAGCCCCAGCATTTT. It specifies CASRLTAQPQHF.